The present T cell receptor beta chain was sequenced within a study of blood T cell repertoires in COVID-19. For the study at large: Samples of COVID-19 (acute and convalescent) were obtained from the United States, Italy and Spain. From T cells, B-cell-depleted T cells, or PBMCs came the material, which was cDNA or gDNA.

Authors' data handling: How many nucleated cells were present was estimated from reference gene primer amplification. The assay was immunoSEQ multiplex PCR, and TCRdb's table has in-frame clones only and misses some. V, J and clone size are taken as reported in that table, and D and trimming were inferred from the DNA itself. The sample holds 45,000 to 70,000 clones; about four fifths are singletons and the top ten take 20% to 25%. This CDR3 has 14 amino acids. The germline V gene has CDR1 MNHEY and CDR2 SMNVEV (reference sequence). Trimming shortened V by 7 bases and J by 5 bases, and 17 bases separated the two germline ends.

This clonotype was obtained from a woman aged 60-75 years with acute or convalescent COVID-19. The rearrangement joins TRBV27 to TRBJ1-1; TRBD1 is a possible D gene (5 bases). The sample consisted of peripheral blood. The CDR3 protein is CASNQNNKGTEAFF. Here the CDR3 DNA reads TGTGCCAGCAACCAAAATAATAAGGGGACTGAAGCTTTCTTT.